The 21 T cell receptor beta chains reported below all come from one sample, sequenced in a study of T cells in Graves' hyperthyroidism and ophthalmopathy. Authors of the study amplified TCR beta CDR3 regions from RNA transcripts. First-round RT-PCR with HTBI primers amplified the TCR CDR3 region. MiXCR, applied by TCRdb to the multiplex PCR reads, yields one record per CDR3 protein. In the table there are hundreds of thousands of distinct CDR3 sequences, nearly 20% of which are singletons. The sequenced sample was blood. These receptors came from a man aged 40-49 years with Graves' ophthalmopathy.

This clonotype was seen more than once but under ten times. CDR3 in amino acids: CASSQMGAVYNYGYTF. The CDR3 region has the DNA TGTGCCAGCAGCCAGATGGGAGCAGTCTATAACTATGGCTACACCTTC. V is TRBV14 and J is TRBJ1-2; D uncertain. The germline CDR1 and CDR2 sequences are SGHDN and FVKESK. The CDR3 contains 16 residues. V was cut by 3 bases and J by 1 base, with 15 bases left in between.

This clonotype was recorded a few times. The chain joins TRBV9 to TRBJ2-2, with 15 positions matching TRBD2. J gave up 4 bases and V 1 base, and 8 bases lay outside the gene matches. Germline CDR1 reads SGDLS; CDR2 reads YYNGEE. This CDR3 is built from 19 residues. The CDR3 spells CASSVQYGLAGGSTGELFF. The CDR3 coding sequence is TGTGCCAGCAGCGTACAATACGGACTAGCGGGAGGGAGCACCGGGGAGCTGTTTTTT.

This rearrangement joins TRBV9 to TRBJ2-3, with 8 bases aligning to TRBD2. Germline-derived CDR1 and CDR2 are SGDLS and YYNGEE. The CDR3 has 17 residues. The J segment lost 0 bases and the V segment lost 0 bases, leaving 6 bases of the junction unmatched. Written as DNA, the CDR3 is TGTGCCAGCAGCGTAGGGGCTAGCGGGCTTAGCACAGATACGCAGTATTTT. This translates into CASSVGASGLSTDTQYF.

This clonotype was seen at least ten times. The V call is TRBV20-1, the J call TRBJ2-4, with TRBD1 matching 8 bases. In germline, CDR1 is DFQATT, CDR2 SNEGSKA (reference sequence). V shed 3 bases, J shed 6 bases, and the junction held 4 bases outside the gene matches. The CDR3 runs 13 residues. CDR3 bases: TGCAGTGCTAGGCGGACAGGGCCAAACATTCAGTACTTC. Amino acids: CSARRTGPNIQYF.

The V gene is TRBV5-8, the J gene TRBJ2-7; no reliable D call. CDR1 and CDR2 from the germline V gene are SGHTS and YDEGEE. The CDR3 is made up of 14 amino acids. V lost 0 bases to trimming and J lost 2 bases, with 9 bases between them. For the CDR3, the DNA is TGTGCCAGCAGCTTGGCTTGGGCCACCTACGAGCAGTACTTC. This codes for CASSLAWATYEQYF.

Here the CDR3 reads CASSVDLHTGELFF. In DNA, the CDR3 is TGTGCCAGCAGCGTAGATTTACACACCGGGGAGCTGTTTTTT. The chain combines TRBV9 with TRBJ2-2; no clear D gene. Germline V lookup: CDR1 SGDLS, CDR2 YYNGEE. V shed 0 bases and J shed 3 bases, with 6 bases lying between them. CDR3 length equals 14 residues.

Details on this clonotype: This may be a read error, as it is one base from a much larger clone. The conserved phenylalanine or tryptophan is not found at the CDR3 terminus, so this likely reflects a read error. The CDR3 DNA sequence: TGTGCCAGCAGTGAAGGGCAACTCCCGGGCGGCTACACCCTC. It codes for CASSEGQLPGGYTL. The V gene is TRBV2, the J gene TRBJ1-2; no definite D call. CDR1 SNHLY and CDR2 FYNNEI come from the germline V gene. The CDR3 has 14 residues. V was cut by 1 base and J by 8 bases, with 14 bases left in between.

In its sample, this clonotype was seen a few times. The chain combines TRBV5-4 with TRBJ2-1; D perhaps matches TRBD2 (5 bases). Trimming stripped 0 bases from V and 6 bases from J, with 19 bases between. From germline, CDR1 is SGHNT and CDR2 YYREEE (reference sequence). The CDR3 sequence is 17 residues long. The CDR3 sequence is CASSLGVGASSRNEQFF. The CDR3 DNA sequence: TGTGCCAGCAGCTTGGGGGTGGGAGCCTCCTCCCGCAATGAGCAGTTCTTC.

This clonotype has ten or more counts. The rearrangement joins TRBV5-1 to TRBJ2-3; D possibly corresponds to TRBD2 (5 bases). Germline CDR1 SGHRS, CDR2 YFSETQ. The CDR3 has 14 amino acids. V gave up 0 bases and J gave up 6 bases, with 11 bases separating them. CDR3 protein: CASSLEGSVDTQYF. The DNA for the CDR3 is TGCGCCAGCAGCTTGGAGGGTAGCGTGGATACGCAGTATTTT.

This clonotype was counted at least ten times. The chain combines TRBV6-2 or TRBV6-3 with TRBJ2-3; D could derive from TRBD1 or TRBD2 (5 bases each). The germline V gene has CDR1 MNHEY and CDR2 SVGEGT. Trimming removed 7 bases at V and 7 bases at J, with 24 bases between. The CDR3 is made up of 16 amino acids. CDR3 sequence (DNA): TGTGCCAGCACCCCGGGGACCGTCGAGGTGTCACATACGCAGTATTTT. Encoded protein: CASTPGTVEVSHTQYF.

In this sample, this clonotype turned up a few times. The chain has TRBV18 and TRBJ2-2; TRBD2 agrees at 12 bases. The CDR3 has 17 amino acids. V lost 2 bases and J lost 4; bases outside the gene matches: 5. The germline V gene has CDR1 KGHSH and CDR2 LQKENI. The CDR3 protein is CASSPSTSGGRTGELFF. The CDR3 DNA reads TGTGCCAGCTCACCATCGACTAGCGGGGGCCGCACCGGGGAGCTGTTTTTT.

V gene TRBV5-1 combines with J gene TRBJ2-1; 9 positions agree with TRBD2. V was clipped by 5 bases and J by 8 bases; unmatched bases: 11. The CDR3 length is 15 residues. Per the germline V gene, CDR1 is SGHRS and CDR2 is YFSETQ. This CDR3 is CASRWGTSWGDEQFF. The CDR3 nucleotides are TGCGCCAGCAGGTGGGGGACTAGCTGGGGAGATGAGCAGTTCTTC.

This clonotype was counted many times. J is TRBJ2-7 and V is TRBV11-2; D possibly corresponds to TRBD2 (6 bases). Germline CDR1 SGHAT, CDR2 FQNNGV. V shed 5 bases and J shed 4 bases, with 15 bases lying between them. The CDR3 is 14 residues long. For the CDR3, the DNA is TGTGCCAGCAGCCTTCCGGGGGAAGGGTACGAGCAGTACTTC. It yields the protein CASSLPGEGYEQYF.

This clonotype turned up a few times. V usage is TRBV18 and J usage is TRBJ1-5; tentatively, D is TRBD1 (5 bases). V was trimmed by 3 bases and J by 5 bases, leaving 11 bases between them. There are 14 residues in the CDR3. Germline V gene lookup returns CDR1 KGHSH and CDR2 LQKENI. The CDR3 nucleotides are TGTGCCAGCTCACCGGGGGGATGGGATCAGCCCCAGCATTTT. Protein sequence: CASSPGGWDQPQHF.

The gene calls are TRBV5-1 and TRBJ2-1; D call uncertain. Germline CDR1 and CDR2: SGHRS and YFSETQ. This CDR3 comprises 16 residues. Between the trimmed V and J ends, which lost 0 bases and 2 bases, there was a span of 12 bases. The DNA for the CDR3 is TGCGCCAGCAGCTTGGGAGCAGCGATGCCCTACAATGAGCAGTTCTTC. This codes for CASSLGAAMPYNEQFF.

This clonotype was detected a few times. The rearrangement links TRBV6-2 or TRBV6-3 to TRBJ1-1, with TRBD1 matching 7 bases. Germline values: CDR1 MNHEY, CDR2 SVGEGT. The CDR3 is 14 amino acids. The J segment lost 5 bases and the V segment lost 6 bases, leaving 9 bases of the junction unmatched. In DNA form, the CDR3 reads TGTGCCAGCAGAAGGGACAGTGCGGGGACTGAAGCTTTCTTT. Its protein is CASRRDSAGTEAFF.

This clonotype was found many times. The chain carries TRBV12-3 or TRBV12-4 and TRBJ2-7; TRBD2 might be the D (5 bases). The CDR3 totals 14 residues. V was shortened by 6 bases and J by 0 bases, with 12 bases between the two germline ends. The CDR3 nucleotides read TGTGCCAGCAGCCCGAGGGCAGTCTCCTACGAGCAGTACTTC. Translated: CASSPRAVSYEQYF.

This clonotype has a count of ten or more. The J gene is TRBJ2-1, the V gene TRBV7-8; 8 bases are shared with TRBD1. V trimming: 4 bases; J trimming: 9 bases; junction bases outside the gene matches: 8. In germline, CDR1 is SGHVS, CDR2 FQNEAQ. This CDR3 is 14 amino acids long. In DNA form, the CDR3 reads TGTGCCAGCAGCTCCCCCCCAGGGGGCGGTGAGCAGTTCTTC. Translated: CASSSPPGGGEQFF.

The V gene is TRBV19, the J gene TRBJ2-1, with D perhaps matching TRBD1 (6 bases). CDR3 size: 14 residues. CDR1 is LNHDA, CDR2 SQIVND, per germline (reference sequence). Trimming took 3 bases from V and 4 from J, leaving 10 bases between them. The CDR3: CASSITGTYNEQFF. The DNA of the CDR3 is TGTGCCAGTAGTATTACGGGGACATACAATGAGCAGTTCTTC.

This chain links TRBV29-1 with TRBJ1-2, with D tentatively TRBD1 (6 bases). CDR1 is SQVTM and CDR2 is ANQGSEA in the germline V gene. V gave up 3 bases and J gave up 7 bases, with 15 bases separating them. The CDR3 has 13 residues. For the CDR3, the DNA is TGCAGCGTTGAGGGGGGCGACGTGGCTGGCTACACCTTC. Translated: CSVEGGDVAGYTF. The complete variable domain, with remaining parts taken from reference TRBV29-1 and TRBJ1-2, reads SAVISQKPSRDICQRGTSLTIQCQVDSQVTMMFWYRQQPGQSLTLIATANQGSEATYESGFVIDKFPISRPNLTFSTLTVSNMSPEDSSIYLCSVEGGDVAGYTFGSGTRLTVV.

Ten or more counts support this clonotype. V usage is TRBV7-8 and J usage is TRBJ1-2; D possibly corresponds to TRBD1 (5 bases). Trimming took off 5 bases at V and 5 bases at J, with 15 bases between the two ends. The CDR3 contains 14 residues. Germline-derived CDR1 and CDR2 are SGHVS and FQNEAQ. The CDR3, as DNA: TGTGCCAGCAGCCCCTCCGGGACCACGTATGGCTACACCTTC. Translation gives CASSPSGTTYGYTF.